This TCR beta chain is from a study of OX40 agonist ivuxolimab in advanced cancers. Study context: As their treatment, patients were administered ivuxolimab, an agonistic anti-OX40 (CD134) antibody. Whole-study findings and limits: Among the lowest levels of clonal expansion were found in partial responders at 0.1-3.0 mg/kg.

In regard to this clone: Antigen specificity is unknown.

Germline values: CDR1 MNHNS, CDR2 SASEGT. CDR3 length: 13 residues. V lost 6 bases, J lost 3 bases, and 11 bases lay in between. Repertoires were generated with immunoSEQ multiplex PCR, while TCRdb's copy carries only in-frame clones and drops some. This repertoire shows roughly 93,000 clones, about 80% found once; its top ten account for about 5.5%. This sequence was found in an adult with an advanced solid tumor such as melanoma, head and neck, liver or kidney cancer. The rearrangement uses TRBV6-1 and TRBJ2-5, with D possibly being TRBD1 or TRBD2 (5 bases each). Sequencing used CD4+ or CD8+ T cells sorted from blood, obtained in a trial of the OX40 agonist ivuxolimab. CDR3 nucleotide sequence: TGTGCCAGCAGAGGGACCAAGAAAGAGACCCAGTACTTC. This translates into CASRGTKKETQYF.